The rows below give T cell receptor beta chains drawn from one sample of a study of T cell clonotyping in hematopoietic cell transplantation. Repertoires were generated with immunoSEQ multiplex PCR, while TCRdb's copy carries only in-frame clones and drops some. The table lists around 15,000 clones, around 85% of them singletons, with more than 3.5% in the top ten. The sample in question was PBMCs, obtained 100 days after allogeneic stem cell transplant. The receptor source for this set is a male patient aged 55 to 69 who had an allogeneic stem cell transplant from a related donor, so the T cells may come from the graft donor. Some clones in this sample may be carry-over from other donors' samples. The CDR3 runs from the conserved cysteine through the conserved F or W. Fields, in order: V gene, clone size, D gene, J gene, CDR3 DNA, CDR3 protein. D genes are given only for firm matches. Size tells how often a clone was seen (once, few, many) or the class of an expanded clone, and some rows leave it out.

>TRBV30|-|TRBD1|TRBJ1-1
TGTGCCTGGAAAGAGACAGGGCTTGAAGCTTTCTTT
CAWKETGLEAFF
>TRBV4-3|-|-|TRBJ1-4
TGCGCCAGCAGCCAAGACATTAATGAAAAACTGTTTTTT
CASSQDINEKLFF
>TRBV4-3|-|-|TRBJ2-6
TGCGCCAGCAGCACGACGTCACAAAGTCGGGCCAACGTCCTGACTTTC
CASSTTSQSRANVLTF
>TRBV7-9|-|TRBD1|TRBJ1-5
TGTGCCAGCGGGACAGGGGTTAGCAATCAGCCCCAGCATTTT
CASGTGVSNQPQHF
>TRBV30|-|-|TRBJ1-3
TGTGCCTGGAGCCTTGGAAACACCATATATTTT
CAWSLGNTIYF
>TRBV11-2|-|-|TRBJ2-5
TGTGCCAGCAGCTTAAGAGTGGACGAGGAGGGAGAGACCCAGTACTTC
CASSLRVDEEGETQYF
>TRBV28|-|-|TRBJ1-1
TGTGCCAGCGTCTCTTTTGTCACTGAAGCTTTCTTT
CASVSFVTEAFF
>TRBV5-1|-|TRBD1|TRBJ2-3
TGCGCCAGCAGCTCGGACAGGGCCCCAGATACGCAGTATTTT
CASSSDRAPDTQYF
>TRBV10-3|few|TRBD1|TRBJ1-5
TGTGCCATCAGTGACCTTACCCTCGGGACAGGGGGCCAGCCCCAGCATTTT
CAISDLTLGTGGQPQHF
>TRBV2|-|TRBD1|TRBJ1-4
TGTGCCAGCAGCGGACAGGGAGAGGAAAAACTGTTTTTT
CASSGQGEEKLFF
>TRBV6-1|-|TRBD1|TRBJ1-2
TGTGCCAGCAGTGCGACAGGGGCGGGGTCTGGTGGCTACACCTTC
CASSATGAGSGGYTF
>TRBV29-1|once|-|TRBJ2-3
TGCAGCGTTGACGAAAACCGAGATACGCAGTATTTT
CSVDENRDTQYF
>TRBV29-1|-|-|TRBJ2-2
TGCAGCGTTGACATCACCGGGGAGCTGTTTTTT
CSVDITGELFF
>TRBV7-3|few|TRBD1|TRBJ1-2
TGTGCCAGCAGCCGGGACAGGAACTATGGCTACACCTTC
CASSRDRNYGYTF
>TRBV4-3|-|-|TRBJ1-3
TGCGCCAGCAGCGGGAATACGTTATTTGGAAACACCATATATTTT
CASSGNTLFGNTIYF
>TRBV10-3|-|-|TRBJ2-3
TGTGCCTTCCGGGACCACTACACAGATACGCAGTATTTT
CAFRDHYTDTQYF
>TRBV7-2|-|TRBD1|TRBJ2-7
TGTGCCAGCAGCTACCCCGGGACAGGGGCCTACGAGCAGTACTTC
CASSYPGTGAYEQYF
>TRBV10-3|-|-|TRBJ2-7
TGTGCCATCAGTGACAGCCACGAGCAGTACTTC
CAISDSHEQYF
>TRBV11-3|-|-|TRBJ2-7
TGTGCCAGCAGCCAAGGAGCCAGGGGAGAAGAGCAGTACTTC
CASSQGARGEEQYF
>TRBV27|once|TRBD1|TRBJ1-6
TGTGCCAGCAGTTTCGACAGGGGGCGATATCCCCTCCACTTT
CASSFDRGRYPLHF
>TRBV7-9|-|-|TRBJ1-3
TGTGCCAGCAGCTTAGCCCTGGTCTCTGGAAACACCATATATTTT
CASSLALVSGNTIYF
>TRBV7-2|-|-|TRBJ2-3
TGTGCCAGCAGCCCTGGGGTGGATACGCAGTATTTT
CASSPGVDTQYF
>TRBV6-6|-|-|TRBJ2-5
TGTGCCAGCAGTTATTTTGAGACCCAGTACTTC
CASSYFETQYF
>TRBV2|few|-|TRBJ1-2
TGTGCCAGCAGTGGCCAAGGGAAAGGGGACACCTTC
CASSGQGKGDTF
>TRBV29-1|-|-|TRBJ2-5
TGCAGCGTTCTCGCCACAGGGATGGGGAAGACCCAGTACTTC
CSVLATGMGKTQYF
>TRBV7-6|-|-|TRBJ2-7
TGTGCCAGCAGCTCCAGTCTTATAGGAACCGGCATTCGCTACGAGCAGTACTTC
CASSSSLIGTGIRYEQYF
>TRBV27|-|-|TRBJ1-5
TGTGCCAGCAGTTTCAGCCAGGGCGGCAATCAGCCCCAGCATTTT
CASSFSQGGNQPQHF
>TRBV10-3|-|-|TRBJ2-3
TGTGCCATCAGTGAGGGTGTAGCGAGGTTGGCAGATACGCAGTATTTT
CAISEGVARLADTQYF
>TRBV7-2|once|-|TRBJ1-1
TGTGCCAGCAACATACGGGGAGGGAACACTGAAGCTTTCTTT
CASNIRGGNTEAFF
>TRBV7-7|-|TRBD2|TRBJ2-5
TGTGCCAGCAGCACCCTGACTAGCGGACAAGAGACCCAGTACTTC
CASSTLTSGQETQYF
>TRBV7-3|-|-|TRBJ1-5
TGTGCCAGCAGCCTAAAGCCACCGGGACCAAACCTCCTCAGAAGCAATCAGCCCCAGCATTTT
CASSLKPPGPNLLRSNQPQHF
>TRBV4-3|-|-|TRBJ1-6
TGCGCCAGCAGCCATCAGGTCGTGGGGCAGGGAGACAATTCACCCCTCCACTTT
CASSHQVVGQGDNSPLHF
>TRBV6-1|-|-|TRBJ2-7
TGTGCCAGCAGTGAAGTTCCGGGACCCCCCTACGAGCAGTACTTC
CASSEVPGPPYEQYF
>TRBV30|-|TRBD1|TRBJ1-2
TGTGCCTGGAGCCCGGGGGGAACGTGGACAGGAACTAACTATGGCTACACCTTC
CAWSPGGTWTGTNYGYTF
>TRBV29-1|-|-|TRBJ2-5
TGCAGCGTTTTGCAGCAAGAGACCCAGTACTTC
CSVLQQETQYF
>TRBV19|once|-|TRBJ1-4
TGTGCCAGTAGTTTGGCAGGTGAAAAACTGTTTTTT
CASSLAGEKLFF
>TRBV21-1|few|-|TRBJ1-1
TGTGCCAGCAGCAAACTCCCCAGTGCCCCGAACACTGAAGCTTTCTTT
CASSKLPSAPNTEAFF
>TRBV6-1|once|-|TRBJ1-2
TGTGCCAGCAGTGATAGTGGGACGGACCACTATGGCTACACCTTC
CASSDSGTDHYGYTF
>TRBV11-3|few|TRBD1|TRBJ2-7
TGTGCCAGCAGCCGGGACAGAACCTACGAGCAGTACTTC
CASSRDRTYEQYF
>TRBV30|once|-|TRBJ2-2
TGTGCCTGGAGTCCATCGAACACCGGGGAGCTGTTTTTT
CAWSPSNTGELFF
>TRBV5-6|large|-|TRBJ2-7
TGTGCCAGCAGCTCGGAATTCAGGGCTTACGAGCAGTACTTC
CASSSEFRAYEQYF
>TRBV6-5|-|TRBD2|TRBJ2-1
TGTGCCAGCAGTTACAAGGCGGGGGGGTTTAATGAGCAGTTCTTC
CASSYKAGGFNEQFF
>TRBV4-3|-|-|TRBJ1-2
TGCGCCAGCAGCCAAGATAGGGCAGGTGATGGCTACACCTTC
CASSQDRAGDGYTF
>TRBV4-3|-|TRBD1|TRBJ1-5
TGCGCCAGCAGCCAAGATCTAGGACAGGGGAAGTATCAGCCCCAGCATTTT
CASSQDLGQGKYQPQHF
>TRBV29-1|-|-|TRBJ2-3
TGCAGCGTTGAGGGCTTTCCCGGTGGCACAGATACGCAGTATTTT
CSVEGFPGGTDTQYF
>TRBV4-2|-|-|TRBJ1-2
TGTGCCAGCAGCCAAGTGGGGAGGGGTCCTACCTATGGCTACACCTTC
CASSQVGRGPTYGYTF
>TRBV7-8|few|-|TRBJ2-7
TGTGCCAGCAGCATACACGAGTACGAGCAGTACTTC
CASSIHEYEQYF
>TRBV7-2|few|TRBD2|TRBJ2-5
TGTGCCAGCAGCTCCGAGCGGGGGGGTCAAGAGACCCAGTACTTC
CASSSERGGQETQYF
>TRBV5-6|-|-|TRBJ1-2
TGTGCCAGCAGCCCCTGGTCGGGCGGTAGCTACACCTTC
CASSPWSGGSYTF
>TRBV27|-|-|TRBJ1-6
TGTGCCAGCAGTTCGACTCCGGGGAGCTCCTATAATTCACCCCTCCACTTT
CASSSTPGSSYNSPLHF
>TRBV7-3|-|TRBD1|TRBJ2-1
TGTGCCAGCAGCTTAACGCCAGGGGGCTTCAACAATGAGCAGTTCTTC
CASSLTPGGFNNEQFF
>TRBV11-2|-|-|TRBJ1-1
TGTGCCAGCAGATACCAGGGCGGTCACACTGAAGCTTTCTTT
CASRYQGGHTEAFF
>TRBV6-6|-|TRBD1|TRBJ2-5
TGTGCCAGCAGTTCCCTGGGACAGGGTGCGACAGAGACCCAGTACTTC
CASSSLGQGATETQYF
>TRBV4-3|-|TRBD1|TRBJ2-2
TGCGCCAGCAGCCAAGAACCGACAGGGACAAACACCGGGGAGCTGTTTTTT
CASSQEPTGTNTGELFF
>TRBV5-4|-|-|TRBJ2-3
TGTGCCAGCAGCTCCGGGGCGCCTGAATACACAGATACGCAGTATTTT
CASSSGAPEYTDTQYF
>TRBV10-3|-|TRBD2|TRBJ2-1
TGTGCCATCAGTGTATATAGCGGGGGGGACAATGAGCAGTTCTTC
CAISVYSGGDNEQFF
>TRBV7-2|-|-|TRBJ2-7
TGTGCCAGCAGGTCGGGGACCTACGAGCAGTACTTC
CASRSGTYEQYF